A single sample is the source of the 6 T cell receptor beta chains below, sequenced in a study of cytomegalovirus exposure and HLA in healthy donors. Vbeta (60) and Jbeta (13) primers were used in the PCR. Repertoires were generated with immunoSEQ multiplex PCR, while TCRdb's copy carries only in-frame clones and drops some. The sample has 150,000 to 200,000 clones, 77% seen once. The sample was PBMCs. Receptors originate from a man between 18 and 29 years old in good health and CMV-seronegative.

The genes are TRBV6-1 and TRBJ1-1; D gene uncertain. The CDR3 spans 12 residues. CDR1 MNHNS and CDR2 SASEGT come from the germline V gene. Trimming removed 4 bases at V and 11 bases at J, with 14 bases between. This CDR3 is CASSGPTWVAFF. In nucleotides, the CDR3 is TGTGCCAGCAGTGGCCCGACTTGGGTGGCTTTCTTT.

About this clone itself: Germline is not matched at one junction end, which may reflect a read error. The genes are TRBV19 and TRBJ2-3; 13 positions agree with TRBD2. Looked up from germline, CDR1 is LNHDA and CDR2 is SQIVND (reference sequence). The CDR3 is made up of 16 amino acids. The CDR3 sequence: CAGSSQTSGRGDTQYF. The CDR3 DNA sequence: TGTGCCGGTAGTTCTCAAACTAGCGGGAGGGGGGATACGCAGTATTTT.

The V call is TRBV7-9, the J call TRBJ2-1; 11 bases line up with TRBD2. V lost 6 bases and J lost 4; bases outside the gene matches: 5. Germline values: CDR1 SEHNR, CDR2 FQNEAQ (reference sequence). The CDR3 is 15 amino acids. Here the CDR3 DNA reads TGTGCCAGCAGTCCGGGACTAGCGGTTTACAATGAGCAGTTCTTC. Protein product: CASSPGLAVYNEQFF.

In DNA form, the CDR3 reads TGTGCCAGCTCACCCGGTGTTTCGGAGACCCAGTACTTC. Protein product: CASSPGVSETQYF. The V gene is TRBV18, the J gene TRBJ2-5; D is ambiguous. Between the trimmed V and J ends, which lost 3 bases and 5 bases, there was a span of 10 bases. From germline, CDR1 is KGHSH and CDR2 LQKENI. CDR3 size: 13 residues.

This clone has a handful of counts. The rearrangement links TRBV6-6 to TRBJ1-4; TRBD1 matches 9 bases. V gave up 6 bases and J gave up 5 bases; unmatched junction bases: 7. This CDR3 has 15 amino acids. Looked up from germline, CDR1 is MNHNY and CDR2 is SVGAGI (reference sequence). In nucleotides, the CDR3 is TGTGCCAGCAGCTCTCCGGGACAGGGAAATGAAAAACTGTTTTTT. Its translation: CASSSPGQGNEKLFF.

V is TRBV18 and J is TRBJ1-3; D not resolved. Germline CDR1 reads KGHSH; CDR2 reads LQKENI. Trimming removed 6 bases from V and 0 bases from J, with 12 bases in between. This CDR3 has 15 residues. In DNA, the CDR3 is TGTGCCAGCTCGCTACAGCTCAGCTCTGGAAACACCATATATTTT. Its translation is CASSLQLSSGNTIYF.